This record concerns one TCR beta chain sequence. What it recognizes is unknown. The data were obtained in a study of Tregs in tolerant kidney transplant recipients. As for the study in general: Sorting of CD4+CD25+CD127- cells followed 3-day belatacept mixed lymphocyte reactions, sometimes with roughly 5-day graft donor restimulation. Sorting used antibodies to exclude donor cells.

Profiling relied on immunoSEQ multiplex PCR, and the TCRdb table lists in-frame clones only, not all of them. In the table there are under 50,000 clones, about 95% of which are singletons. Trimming removed 2 bases from V and 0 bases from J, with 13 bases in between. Germline-derived CDR1 and CDR2 are SGHVS and FQNEAQ. The CDR3 sequence is 16 residues long. Study-wide findings and caveats: This study did not directly address biological reproducibility. Validation in larger populations is needed because few patients were studied.

The receptor was derived from a human donor in good health. Input material: Tregs from blood cultured with allogeneic cells. J is TRBJ1-1 and V is TRBV7-8, with D perhaps matching TRBD1 (6 bases). CDR3 sequence (DNA): TGTGCCAGCAGCTTACGGGACACCGGATTGAACACTGAAGCTTTCTTT. It encodes CASSLRDTGLNTEAFF.